Described below is a single T cell receptor (beta chain) sequence and its context. The sample comes from a study of T cells after somatic rescue of genetic block. V was pared by 6 bases and J by 5 bases, with 17 bases between. The germline V gene encodes CDR1 MNHEY and CDR2 SMNVEV (reference sequence). The length of the CDR3 is 14 residues. Assay used: immunoSEQ multiplex PCR; TCRdb lists only in-frame clones, some missing. The sample comprises 65,000 to 70,000 clones, 80% to 95% of which are singletons, and about 2.9% rests with the top ten. J is TRBJ2-7 and V is TRBV27; D is ambiguous. The receptor was derived from a man aged 35 to 55. Sequencing used peripheral blood mononuclear cells (PBMCs). The CDR3: CASSSPGGVHEQYF. The CDR3, as DNA: TGTGCCAGCAGCAGCCCCGGCGGCGTCCACGAGCAGTACTTC.